Listed below are T cell receptor beta chains from one sample, sequenced in a study of graft-versus-host responses after intestinal transplantation. No antigens are known for them. TCRdb keeps only in-frame clones here, not all; method: immunoSEQ multiplex PCR. Found here are about 39,000 clones, nearly 95% of them singletons; the top ten hold roughly a fifth. The material was unstimulated CD8+ T cells sorted from spleen or lymph node cells, obtained before transplant. The receptors originated from a human donor who was the organ donor for an intestinal transplant. Both conserved end residues are part of each CDR3. D genes are given only for firm matches. Clone sizes are given selectively: once, few, many, or a class where the clone is expanded.

.,TRBD1,TRBJ1-2,TRBV4-1,TGCGCCAGCAGCCAAGAGAAGCTCGGACAGGGAAACTATGGCTACACCTTC,CASSQEKLGQGNYGYTF
.,.,TRBJ2-7,TRBV11-2,TGTGCCAGCAGCTTAGATGCAGGGCCCTTATACGAGCAGTACTTC,CASSLDAGPLYEQYF
.,.,TRBJ2-1,TRBV4-3,TGCGCCAGCAGCCAAGGGCTAGCCGCCTACAATGAGCAGTTCTTC,CASSQGLAAYNEQFF
.,.,TRBJ2-7,TRBV18,TGTGCCAGCTCCCCACGGGACACAAGGGGCTACGAGCAGTACTTC,CASSPRDTRGYEQYF
.,.,TRBJ2-7,TRBV6-1,TGTGCCAGCAGCCAGGTTTACGAGCAGTACTTC,CASSQVYEQYF
.,TRBD1,TRBJ1-5,TRBV27,TGTGCCAGCAGTCCCGACAGGGGGGATCAGCCCCAGCATTTT,CASSPDRGDQPQHF
.,.,TRBJ1-2,TRBV20-1,TGCAGTGGGGCCTATGGCTACACCTTC,CSGAYGYTF
.,TRBD2,TRBJ2-7,TRBV2,TGTGCCAGCAGTGAAGGGTTACTGGCGGGAGGCTACGAGCAGTACTTC,CASSEGLLAGGYEQYF
.,.,TRBJ2-1,TRBV19,TGTGCCAGTAGTATCGTCAATGAGCAGTTCTTC,CASSIVNEQFF
.,.,TRBJ2-3,TRBV4-1,TGCGCCAGCAGTGAATCGGGTCAACCTAGCACAGATACGCAGTATTTT,CASSESGQPSTDTQYF
.,.,TRBJ2-1,TRBV27,TGTGCCAGCAGGGGCGGGAAGACACTCAATGAGCAGTTCTTC,CASRGGKTLNEQFF
.,TRBD1,TRBJ2-5,TRBV7-6,TGTGCCAGCAGCCTCTTGGACAGGGGGCAAGAGACCCAGTACTTC,CASSLLDRGQETQYF
.,.,TRBJ2-6,TRBV4-3,TGCGCCAGCAGCCCGCACCGAAGCTCTGGGGCCAACGTCCTGACTTTC,CASSPHRSSGANVLTF
.,.,TRBJ2-7,TRBV25-1,TGTGCCAACAGTGATCACAGGGCCTACGAGCAGTACTTC,CANSDHRAYEQYF
.,.,TRBJ1-2,TRBV18,TGTGCCAGCTGGGGTGACAGCCAGTCCTATGGCTACACCTTC,CASWGDSQSYGYTF
.,TRBD1,TRBJ2-5,TRBV7-8,TGTGCCAGCAGCTTGCCTCAGGGGGCGCGAGAGACCCAGTACTTC,CASSLPQGARETQYF
.,.,TRBJ1-1,TRBV6-5,TGTGCCAGCAGCCAGGGGCCTGAAGCTTTCTTT,CASSQGPEAFF
once,.,TRBJ2-5,TRBV19,TGTGCCACCACCCATGGCTCAGAGACCCAGTACTTC,CATTHGSETQYF
.,.,TRBJ1-1,TRBV4-3,TGCGCCAGCAGCCAAGACTCCAGGGGTAACACTGAAGCTTTCTTT,CASSQDSRGNTEAFF
once,TRBD2,TRBJ2-1,TRBV9,TGTGCCAGCAGCGTGACTAGCGGCTACAATGAGCAGTTCTTC,CASSVTSGYNEQFF
.,.,TRBJ2-1,TRBV5-8,TGTGCCAGCAGTCGCGAGTCCCGGGACCTCTACAATGAGCAGTTCTTC,CASSRESRDLYNEQFF
.,.,TRBJ1-5,TRBV28,TGTGCCAGCAGCTCCCAGGGGTTGGGTCAGCCCCAGCATTTT,CASSSQGLGQPQHF